The sample holds a few counts of the clone carrying this T cell receptor (beta chain). This entry belongs to a study of T-cell reconstitution after alpha-beta-depleted transplantation in children. A library of TCRbeta sequences, prepared with unique molecular identifiers, was generated. Each CDR3 protein gets one entry after TCRdb re-called the PCR reads with MiXCR. This sample has about 540,000 distinct CDR3 sequences; about a sixth occur once, and the top ten carry about 3.1%. The CDR3 runs 17 residues. V was cut by 5 bases and J by 7 bases, with 21 bases left in between. This TCR came from a human donor who donated a stem cell graft to a child with acute lymphoblastic leukemia. Sample: PBMCs from the stem cell graft donor, taken from the stem cell graft. This rearrangement joins TRBV12-3 or TRBV12-4 to TRBJ1-6, with a tentative D call TRBD1 (5 bases). CDR3 nucleotide sequence: TGTGCCAGCAGTCTACGAAGGGACCTAAACGGCAATTCACCCCTCCACTTT. Amino acid sequence: CASSLRRDLNGNSPLHF.